The following is a T cell receptor (beta chain) sequence with its context. Its specificity is unknown. Total RNA was extracted at no less than 6 micrograms per sample. This sample stems from a study of blood T cells in healthy people across ages. Notes on the study in general: The unsorted PBMCs prevented any conclusive comparison of naive versus antigen-experienced cells. Percentage of naive T cells showed a strong correlation with TCR beta diversity.

PCR was performed a second time for about 6 to 12 cycles using a sample-barcoded 5' primer and a J-beta primer mix. With 12 random nucleotides, a template-switch adaptor tagged each individual cDNA molecule. TCRdb passed the 5' RACE reads through MiXCR, listing each CDR3 protein once. The sample includes approximately 800,000 distinct CDR3 sequences, 55% to 65% of them seen just once. Sequenced: blood. This TCR was sampled from a man aged 25 to 40 in good health.

The CDR3 DNA reads TGTGCCAGCAGCTCCGCCAAGACTTTACAAGAGACCCAGTACTTC. Translated: CASSSAKTLQETQYF. The chain uses TRBV7-2 and TRBJ2-5; no clear D. Looked up from germline, CDR1 is SGHTA and CDR2 is FQGNSA. The CDR3 consists of 15 residues. The germline V and J ends were trimmed by 4 bases and 2 bases, with 14 bases remaining between them. Full variable domain (missing parts from reference TRBV7-2 and TRBJ2-5): GAGVSQSPSNKVTEKGKDVELRCDPISGHTALYWYRQSLGQGLEFLIYFQGNSAPDKSGLPSDRFSAERTGGSVSTLTIQRTQQEDSAVYLCASSSAKTLQETQYFGPGTRLLVL.